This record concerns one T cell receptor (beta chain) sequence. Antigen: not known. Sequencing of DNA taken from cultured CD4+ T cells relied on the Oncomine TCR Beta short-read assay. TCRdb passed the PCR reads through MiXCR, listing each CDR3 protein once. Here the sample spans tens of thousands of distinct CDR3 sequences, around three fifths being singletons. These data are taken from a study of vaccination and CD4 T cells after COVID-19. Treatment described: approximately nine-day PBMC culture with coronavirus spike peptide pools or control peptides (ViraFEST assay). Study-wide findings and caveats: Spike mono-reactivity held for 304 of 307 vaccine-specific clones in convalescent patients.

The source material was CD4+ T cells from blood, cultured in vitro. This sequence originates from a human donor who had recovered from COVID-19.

The CDR3, as DNA: TGTGCCAGCAGTTACTCGGGGGCGCCAGGGGAGACCCAGTACTTC. It is translated as CASSYSGAPGETQYF. This sequence joins TRBV6-2 or TRBV6-3 and TRBJ2-5; a possible D gene is TRBD1 (6 bases). Germline lookup yields CDR1 MNHEY and CDR2 SVGEGT. The CDR3 totals 15 residues. Between the trimmed V and J ends, which lost 0 bases and 5 bases, there was a span of 13 bases.